This TCR beta chain was recorded in a study of shared clonotypes between healthy human individuals. Study information: Per donor, three plates held CD4 naive cells, three held CD4 memory, two held CD8 naive and one held CD8 memory. Broader study findings: Across several donors, naive CD4 shared roughly 5%, naive CD8 approximately 3.5%, memory CD4 more than 2%, memory CD8 approximately 0.4%.

Clones were sequenced by immunoSEQ multiplex PCR, and TCRdb holds only the in-frame ones, with some missing. The repertoire has a few million clones, 90% to 95% of them found once; the top ten carry over 0.12%. Donors were Caucasian adults residing in Nashville, Tennessee, USA. As to this clone: Its antigen is not known. The sample carries other DNA sequences with the same CDR3.

Germline values: CDR1 SGHRS, CDR2 YFSETQ. The CDR3 runs 15 residues. With V trimmed by 2 bases and J by 2 bases, 3 bases remained unmatched. This clonotype was sampled from a man between 18 and 35 years old in good health. Sequenced input: naive CD4+ T cells sorted from blood. Subset noted: CD45RA+ positively selected. The rearrangement joins TRBV5-1 to TRBJ2-5, with TRBD2 matching 10 bases. The CDR3 bases are TGCGCCAGCAGCTTATCTAGCGGGGGTCAAGAGACCCAGTACTTC. Protein sequence: CASSLSSGGQETQYF.